This T cell receptor (beta chain) was found in a study of CD8+CD57+ T cells in acquired aplastic anemia. Across the study: Quantities of DNA derived from sorted CD4+ and CD8+ cells averaged roughly 3 ug.

Whoever was chosen for sequencing had shown CD8+CD57+ cell expansion by flow cytometry. Severe acquired aplastic anemia was the diagnosis recorded for all patients. Between the trimmed V and J ends, which lost 2 bases and 4 bases, there was a span of 10 bases. Germline lookup yields CDR1 SGDLS and CDR2 YYNGEE. CDR3 length equals 14 residues. Profiles of TCR beta VDJ and CDR3 were generated from a genomic DNA template. TCRdb used MiXCR to reprocess the reads, holding one entry per CDR3 protein. The table records 100,000 to 150,000 distinct CDR3 sequences, almost 40% of them present only once. In this sample, this clonotype turned up many times.

This receptor was identified in a human donor with aplastic anemia. Sequenced: sorted CD4+, CD8+, or CD8+CD57+ T cells (not recorded which) from PBMCs. V usage is TRBV9 and J usage is TRBJ2-1; no definite D call. CDR3 loop: CASSVTGQYNEQFF. The CDR3 coding sequence is TGTGCCAGCAGCGTGACGGGCCAATACAATGAGCAGTTCTTC.